These T cell receptor beta chains were read from a single sample in a study of blood T cell repertoires in COVID-19. Repertoires were generated with immunoSEQ multiplex PCR, while TCRdb's copy carries only in-frame clones and drops some. This repertoire shows some 150,000 clones, around 83% found once; its top ten account for 4%. The sequenced sample consisted of peripheral blood. The receptors shown here come from a woman aged 80 or over with acute or convalescent COVID-19. Both conserved end residues are trimmed from each CDR3.

CDR3 protein | J gene | V gene
ASSPYQAGVAYNEQF | TRBJ2-1 | TRBV7-8
ASSQDRSTYNRGWGYT | TRBJ1-2 | TRBV4-2
AWSVVGRSD | TRBJ2-7 | TRBV30
ASSQGAGGWYEQY | TRBJ2-7 | TRBV3-1/TRBV3-2
ASGLAGVNGELF | TRBJ2-2 | TRBV6-5
ASSPYRTAMGTDTQY | TRBJ2-3 | TRBV4-2
AWGQGGGYT | TRBJ1-2 | TRBV30
ASSNPHRGYTEAF | TRBJ1-1 | TRBV25-1
ASSPNPVLTDTQY | TRBJ2-3 | TRBV6-5
ASSGVRTSEGDTQY | TRBJ2-3 | TRBV6-4
ASSPTRRGQETQY | TRBJ2-5 | TRBV19
ASSQEDRGYNEQF | TRBJ2-1 | TRBV4-1
ASSVDSSYNSPLH | TRBJ1-6 | TRBV5-4
ASSIPGPSYNEQF | TRBJ2-1 | TRBV19
ASRSYGYEQY | TRBJ2-7 | TRBV27
ASSYSSADTQY | TRBJ2-3 | TRBV6-2/TRBV6-3
SASGQVSNQPQH | TRBJ1-5 | TRBV20-1
ATSNQGATEAF | TRBJ1-1 | TRBV24-1
ASSRDRGHYGYT | TRBJ1-2 | TRBV6-5
ASSLGTGSAYEQY | TRBJ2-7 | TRBV7-8
ASSVRGAF | TRBJ1-1 | TRBV7-9
ASSLSFASEYYEQY | TRBJ2-7 | TRBV27
ASSQVGAVNEQF | TRBJ2-1 | TRBV3-1/TRBV3-2
ASSPRLAGGGDTQY | TRBJ2-3 | TRBV18
ASSLQGENTIY | TRBJ1-3 | TRBV5-1
ASSPSGGSYGYT | TRBJ1-2 | TRBV3-1/TRBV3-2
ASSLGTEQETQY | TRBJ2-5 | TRBV28
ASSPTHGLAGGSSYNEQF | TRBJ2-1 | TRBV18
ASSERTVQPGSYNEQF | TRBJ2-1 | TRBV6-1
ASSPGTGANYGYT | TRBJ1-2 | TRBV7-3
ASSLSTDTQY | TRBJ2-3 | TRBV12-3/TRBV12-4
ASSVAWTGRSYNEQF | TRBJ2-1 | TRBV9
ASSWGTGSEAF | TRBJ1-1 | TRBV7-2
ASSSGTGVSKTQY | TRBJ2-5 | TRBV27
ASSPIHGTGLEDYGYT | TRBJ1-2 | TRBV18
ASSGDRGNYEQY | TRBJ2-7 | TRBV2
ASSITPGGYYEQY | TRBJ2-7 | TRBV19
ASSVLRGRVYGYT | TRBJ1-2 | TRBV28
ATSGLDSADTQY | TRBJ2-3 | TRBV24-1
ASGQGAEGTGELF | TRBJ2-2 | TRBV28
ASSSDSGSYNEQF | TRBJ2-1 | TRBV5-1
ASSVQGGSTEAF | TRBJ1-1 | TRBV9
ASSLSATGLSGNTIY | TRBJ1-3 | TRBV6-2/TRBV6-3
ASSYTRQSWDSYNSPLH | TRBJ1-6 | TRBV27